This T cell receptor beta chain stems from a study of vaccination effects on CD4 cells after COVID-19. Peptide-pool stimulation followed by sequencing identified expanded antigen-specific CD4+ clonotypes in the ViraFEST assay. Following 10 days of culture, CD4+ T cells were isolated. Prior SARS-CoV-2 infection was absent in the vaccine recipients, as shown by negative nucleocapsid antibodies. Roughly 1.9 million PBMC were placed in each well, which was supplemented with roughly 10 IU/ml IL-2 and approximately 9.2 ug/ml peptides. Fresh IL-2-containing medium replaced half the medium on days 3 and 7. This clone has more than one count but fewer than ten. The antigen remains unidentified. The repertoire was sequenced with immunoSEQ multiplex PCR; TCRdb's copy has only in-frame clones and lacks some. The data show 77,000 or so clones, with about 78% seen just once and roughly a tenth held by the top ten.

The V end lost 4 bases, the J end lost 4 bases, and 14 bases lay between the germline ends. The CDR3 is 15 residues long. Germline CDR1 MNHEY, CDR2 SMNVEV (reference sequence). This chain links TRBV27 with TRBJ2-1, with D unclear. This sample comprised CD4+ T cells from PBMCs cultured with SARS-CoV-2 spike peptides, obtained before COVID-19 vaccination. This TCR was sampled from a human donor who received a COVID-19 vaccine. This chain's CDR3 is CASSSDKNLYNEQFF. The CDR3 DNA is TGTGCCAGCAGTTCTGACAAGAACTTATACAATGAGCAGTTCTTC.